The 17 T cell receptor beta chains reported below all come from one sample, sequenced in a study of precursors of human CD4 cytotoxic T cells. In TCRdb, the reads were re-called with MiXCR into one record per CDR3 protein. The sample contains 600 to 800 distinct CDR3 sequences, 17% of which appear only once. Bulk UMI-based sequencing covered sorted CD4+ central memory, effector memory, IL-7R-high and IL-7R-negative TEMRA subsets. Sequencing input: memory CD4+ T cells from blood (PBMCs). The receptor source for this set is a human donor in good health.

The chain employs TRBV27 and TRBJ2-3, with 7 bases fitting TRBD1. V lost 5 bases to trimming and J lost 4 bases; unmatched junction nucleotides: 6. CDR1 is MNHEY, CDR2 SMNVEV, per germline (reference sequence). CDR3 length equals 14 residues. The CDR3 nucleotides are TGTGCCAGCAGTCAACAGGGGTTCGCAGATACGCAGTATTTT. Translation gives CASSQQGFADTQYF.

This clonotype is categorized as large (0.1 to 1%). J is TRBJ1-4 and V is TRBV5-1; possible D gene TRBD1, 5 bases. V gave up 6 bases and J gave up 6 bases, with 18 bases separating them. Germline CDR1 is SGHRS and CDR2 is YFSETQ. There are 15 residues in the CDR3. Written as DNA, the CDR3 is TGCGCCAGCAAGGTTAATGGGGACGCCGATGAAAAACTGTTTTTT. Translation gives CASKVNGDADEKLFF.

This clonotype was detected only a few times. J is TRBJ2-2 and V is TRBV10-3; the D is unclear. V was clipped by 7 bases and J by 5 bases, with 17 bases between them. Germline assignment: CDR1 ENHRY and CDR2 SYGVKD. The CDR3 is made up of 15 amino acids. CDR3: CAIKSSRDSTGELFF. Written as DNA, the CDR3 is TGTGCCATCAAATCGAGTAGAGACTCTACCGGGGAGCTGTTTTTT.

This clonotype has just a few counts. The chain is built from TRBV18 and TRBJ1-6; the D is unclear. Germline CDR1 reads KGHSH; CDR2 reads LQKENI. V was pared by 4 bases and J by 7 bases, with 14 bases between. This CDR3 spans 15 amino acids. CDR3 coding DNA: TGTGCCAGCTCACGCGGGGAGGGCCAGAATTCACCCCTCCACTTT. As protein: CASSRGEGQNSPLHF.

V and J are TRBV7-8 and TRBJ2-7; D gene ambiguous. V was trimmed by 0 bases and J by 3 bases, leaving 12 bases between them. The germline CDR1 and CDR2 sequences are SGHVS and FQNEAQ. The CDR3 has 15 amino acids. The CDR3 DNA follows: TGTGCCAGCAGCTTAGCTGTGGGGATCAGCTACGAGCAGTACTTC. As protein: CASSLAVGISYEQYF.

This clonotype was detected only a few times. This rearrangement joins TRBV15 to TRBJ2-5; D not certain. CDR3 length: 14 residues. The V end lost 0 bases, the J end lost 4 bases, and 9 bases lay between the germline ends. Germline lookup yields CDR1 LNHNV and CDR2 YYDKDF (reference sequence). CDR3 amino acids: CATSRDRSSETQYF. In DNA form, the CDR3 reads TGTGCCACCAGCAGAGATCGGTCTTCAGAGACCCAGTACTTC.

The chain employs TRBV29-1 and TRBJ1-1; no clear D gene. In germline, CDR1 is SQVTM, CDR2 ANQGSEA. This CDR3 has 11 amino acids. With 4 bases removed from V and 0 bases from J, the gap between germline ends came to 3 bases. The CDR3 sequence is CSVVLNTEAFF. CDR3 nucleotides: TGCAGCGTTGTCCTGAACACTGAAGCTTTCTTT.

By frequency in the sample, this clonotype is large (0.1 to 1%). The rearrangement uses TRBV30 and TRBJ1-5, with D hard to call. V was cut by 1 base and J by 0 bases, with 10 bases left in between. Germline V gene data show CDR1 as GTSNPN and CDR2 as SVGIG (reference sequence). This CDR3 spans 15 amino acids. For the CDR3, the DNA is TGTGCCTGGAGTGGCGGGAGATATAGCAATCAGCCCCAGCATTTT. Its protein is CAWSGGRYSNQPQHF.

The sample holds a few counts of this clonotype. V is TRBV28 and J is TRBJ1-2, with 7 bases lining up with TRBD1. The CDR3 is 15 amino acids. From germline, CDR1 is MDHEN and CDR2 SYDVKM. With 4 bases clipped from V and 2 bases from J, the junction kept 7 bases outside the gene matches. CDR3 amino acids: CASSYPQGVNYGYTF. As DNA, the CDR3 is TGTGCCAGCAGTTATCCCCAGGGGGTAAACTATGGCTACACCTTC.

This chain uses TRBV6-1 with TRBJ2-1, with 7 bases that match TRBD2. The CDR3 length is 16 residues. V was pared by 5 bases and J by 3 bases, with 10 bases of the junction left unmatched. Germline V gene data show CDR1 as MNHNS and CDR2 as SASEGT. CDR3 in DNA: TGTGCCAGCAGTCCAATAGCGGGTCTAAACTACAATGAGCAGTTCTTC. As protein: CASSPIAGLNYNEQFF.

This clonotype was seen a handful of times. The chain recombines TRBV29-1 with TRBJ2-7; 8 bases agree with TRBD1. The CDR3 runs 13 residues. J lost 5 bases, V lost 8 bases, and 11 bases had no gene match. Germline CDR1 reads SQVTM; CDR2 reads ANQGSEA. Written as DNA, the CDR3 is TGCAGCCCCACCGGACAGGGAAAGAACGAGCAGTACGTC. It encodes CSPTGQGKNEQYV.

The chain joins TRBV5-1 to TRBJ2-3; D is ambiguous. Per the germline V gene, CDR1 is SGHRS and CDR2 is YFSETQ. The V gene lost 4 bases and the J gene lost 1 base, with 16 bases spanning the gap. The CDR3 runs 16 residues. CDR3 coding DNA: TGCGCCAGCAGCCCGTCCCATAGTTTGGGCACAGATACGCAGTATTTT. Protein sequence: CASSPSHSLGTDTQYF.

The chain combines TRBV29-1 with TRBJ2-1; D is unresolved. CDR3 size: 11 residues. Germline V CDR1 and CDR2: SQVTM, ANQGSEA. Trimming removed 4 bases from V and 6 bases from J, with 7 bases in between. CDR3 sequence reads: CSVALSNEQFF. The CDR3 bases are TGCAGCGTTGCCCTAAGCAATGAGCAGTTCTTC.

This clonotype was observed a few times. V is TRBV7-2 and J is TRBJ2-1; 7 bases line up with TRBD2. The V gene's germline CDR1 is SGHTA and CDR2 FQGNSA. V lost 8 bases, J lost 3 bases, and 1 base stayed unmatched. The CDR3 loop spans 12 amino acids. This CDR3 reads CASGRGYNEQFF. CDR3 nucleotide sequence: TGTGCCAGCGGGAGGGGCTACAATGAGCAGTTCTTC.

The rearrangement links TRBV20-1 to TRBJ2-1, with 11 bases aligning to TRBD2. The junction had 7 bases not matched to a gene; V was cut back by 4 bases and J by 5 bases. CDR3 length: 15 amino acids. The germline V gene encodes CDR1 DFQATT and CDR2 SNEGSKA (reference sequence). The CDR3 protein is CSATTTSGTHNEQFF. The CDR3 nucleotides are TGCAGTGCTACAACGACTAGCGGGACTCACAATGAGCAGTTCTTC.

This clonotype ranks as large. This chain's CDR3 is CSASGKGNEQFF. The CDR3, as DNA: TGCAGTGCTAGCGGGAAAGGCAATGAGCAGTTCTTC. The rearrangement links TRBV20-1 to TRBJ2-1; possibly TRBD2 for D (5 bases). V lost 3 bases to trimming and J lost 6 bases, with 9 bases between them. The V gene's germline CDR1 is DFQATT and CDR2 SNEGSKA (reference sequence). CDR3 length equals 12 residues.

The chain uses TRBV12-3 or TRBV12-4 and TRBJ1-5, with 7 nucleotides matching TRBD1. V was pared by 5 bases and J by 6 bases, with 10 bases of the junction left unmatched. The CDR3 has 15 residues. The CDR3 protein is CASSPTRGLVQPQHF. CDR3 nucleotide sequence: TGTGCCAGCAGTCCTACAAGGGGGCTGGTTCAGCCCCAGCATTTT.